This T cell receptor (beta chain) originates from a study of blood T cell repertoires in COVID-19. The assay was immunoSEQ multiplex PCR, and TCRdb's table has in-frame clones only and misses some. This table has roughly 68,000 clones, 90% appearing once. Seattle patients were enrolled during active infection and followed longitudinally. V was shortened by 0 bases and J by 9 bases, with 8 bases between the two germline ends. Germline V gives CDR1 KGHDR, CDR2 SFDVKD. The CDR3 spans 13 residues. The sample comprised peripheral blood. This chain links TRBV24-1 with TRBJ2-1; tentative D call: TRBD2 (6 bases). The sequence was collected from a man aged 50 to 59 with COVID-19, enrolled during active disease. The CDR3 region is CATSDLGGSEQFF. The CDR3 coding sequence is TGTGCCACCAGTGATTTGGGAGGGTCTGAGCAGTTCTTC.